This TCR beta chain was captured in a study of blood T cells in healthy people across ages. Study-level information: Template switching recovered approximately one barcoded beta molecule for every two T cells.

The CDR3 consists of 15 residues. V was shortened by 5 bases and J by 7 bases, with 17 bases between the two germline ends. Germline CDR1 and CDR2: LGHDT and YNNKEL (reference sequence). Combining a sample-barcoded 5' primer with a J-beta primer mix, a second PCR ran for roughly 6 to 12 cycles. Researchers report that a template-switch adaptor with 12 random nucleotides tagged each cDNA molecule. Every individual sample yielded 2.5 million or more paired-end reads (each containing CDR3). One entry per CDR3 protein, called by TCRdb with MiXCR from the 5' RACE reads. The table lists hundreds of thousands of distinct CDR3 sequences, less than 80% of them singletons, with about 27% in the top ten. The study drew donors from healthy Caucasian individuals in Russia aged roughly 6 to 90. This clonotype was observed a few times.

The rearrangement links TRBV3-1 to TRBJ1-4; D unclear. The sequenced sample was blood. The clonotype comes from a man between 25 and 39 years old in good health. CDR3 amino acids: CASSAARSRAEKLFF. CDR3 bases: TGTGCCAGCAGCGCAGCCCGGTCTAGGGCTGAAAAACTGTTTTTT. Full variable domain (missing parts from reference TRBV3-1 and TRBJ1-4): DTAVSQTPKYLVTQMGNDKSIKCEQNLGHDTMYWYKQDSKKFLKIMFSYNNKELIINETVPNRFSPKSPDKAHLNLHINSLELGDSAVYFCASSAARSRAEKLFFGSGTQLSVL.